These T cell receptor beta chains were read from a single sample in a study of CD8 T cells in ankylosing spondylitis. TCRdb called the 5' RACE reads again in MiXCR, with one record for every CDR3 protein. The data show about 30,000 distinct CDR3 sequences, roughly 5.3% seen once. Sequenced: blood, either unsorted or a sorted T cell fraction (not recorded which). These TCRs come from a female donor with ankylosing spondylitis or in good health (not recorded which). The CDR3 runs from the conserved cysteine through the conserved F or W. The D gene is left open where the match is weak. Size is omitted from some rows. Given values are once, few, many or a class for expanded clones.

many	NA	TRBV9	TRBJ1-1	CASSAGQSGGTEAFF	TGTGCCAGCAGCGCCGGACAGTCGGGGGGCACTGAAGCTTTCTTT
many	NA	TRBV9	TRBJ2-1	CASSVRQVGNEQFF	TGTGCCAGCAGCGTAAGACAGGTCGGCAATGAGCAGTTCTTC
many	TRBD2	TRBV9	TRBJ2-5	CASSGGRLAGAQETQYF	TGTGCCAGCAGCGGTGGTAGGCTAGCGGGGGCCCAAGAGACCCAGTACTTC
many	TRBD2	TRBV9	TRBJ2-2	CASSALGGDDAGELFF	TGTGCCAGCAGCGCTCTCGGGGGGGACGATGCCGGGGAGCTGTTTTTT
many	NA	TRBV9	TRBJ2-1	CASGGYNEQFF	TGTGCCAGCGGGGGGTACAATGAGCAGTTCTTC
many	TRBD1	TRBV9	TRBJ1-3	CASSAGGQRGNTIYF	TGTGCCAGCAGCGCGGGGGGACAGCGTGGAAACACCATATATTTT
NA	TRBD1	TRBV9	TRBJ1-3	CASSPTDRGVHTIYF	TGTGCCAGCAGCCCCACGGACAGGGGCGTACACACCATATATTTT
many	TRBD1	TRBV9	TRBJ1-1	CASSVGGTGWDTEAFF	TGTGCCAGCAGCGTAGGAGGGACAGGGTGGGACACTGAAGCTTTCTTT
few	TRBD2	TRBV9	TRBJ2-2	CASSAGTSGVGELFF	TGTGCCAGCAGCGCCGGGACTAGCGGGGTCGGGGAGCTGTTTTTT
NA	NA	TRBV9	TRBJ2-2	CASSEGNTGELFF	TGTGCCAGCAGCGAAGGAAACACCGGGGAGCTGTTTTTT
few	NA	TRBV9	TRBJ2-6	CASSLAGAGTGANVLTF	TGTGCCAGCAGCCTCGCCGGGGCAGGTACTGGGGCCAACGTCCTGACTTTC
many	NA	TRBV9	TRBJ1-3	CASSAGRGSTGNTIYF	TGTGCCAGCAGCGCCGGAAGGGGATCTACTGGAAACACCATATATTTT
medium-sized	NA	TRBV9	TRBJ2-3	CASSVDPTSTDTQYF	TGTGCCAGCAGCGTAGATCCGACTAGCACAGATACGCAGTATTTT
many	NA	TRBV9	TRBJ2-5	CASSVDVAGGETQYF	TGTGCCAGCAGCGTAGATGTAGCAGGCGGAGAGACCCAGTACTTC
many	TRBD2	TRBV9	TRBJ2-2	CASSPRVAGGNTGELFF	TGTGCCAGCAGCCCCCGAGTAGCGGGGGGGAACACCGGGGAGCTGTTTTTT
many	TRBD2	TRBV9	TRBJ2-2	CASSVASGTGTGELFF	TGTGCCAGCAGCGTAGCTAGCGGGACGGGCACCGGGGAGCTGTTTTTT
many	TRBD2	TRBV9	TRBJ2-1	CASSLPGRDEQFF	TGTGCCAGCAGCCTCCCAGGGAGGGATGAGCAGTTCTTC
many	TRBD2	TRBV9	TRBJ2-3	CASSATSGGATDTQYF	TGTGCCAGCAGCGCAACTAGCGGGGGGGCCACAGATACGCAGTATTTT
many	TRBD2	TRBV9	TRBJ2-1	CASSGISGSGNEQFF	TGTGCCAGCAGCGGAATTAGCGGGAGTGGTAATGAGCAGTTCTTC
many	TRBD2	TRBV9	TRBJ2-1	CASSAGPGLDLYEQFF	TGTGCCAGCAGCGCCGGGCCCGGACTAGACTTGTATGAGCAGTTCTTC
many	NA	TRBV9	TRBJ2-7	CASSPGSPSYEQYF	TGTGCCAGCAGCCCCGGGAGCCCCTCCTACGAGCAGTACTTC
many	TRBD2	TRBV9	TRBJ2-2	CASSVVASGRKGTGELFF	TGTGCCAGCAGCGTAGTGGCTAGCGGGAGAAAGGGAACCGGGGAGCTGTTTTTT
NA	NA	TRBV9	TRBJ2-1	CASSVGPLRSYNEQFF	TGTGCCAGCAGCGTAGGTCCGCTTAGGTCCTACAATGAGCAGTTCTTC
many	NA	TRBV9	TRBJ2-3	CASSVLRGTQYF	TGTGCCAGCAGCGTCCTTCGGGGAACGCAGTATTTT
many	TRBD2	TRBV9	TRBJ2-2	CASSVAGGLGELFF	TGTGCCAGCAGCGTAGCGGGGGGGCTCGGGGAGCTGTTTTTT
many	TRBD2	TRBV9	TRBJ2-3	CASSPRTSGSVDTQYF	TGTGCCAGCAGCCCAAGGACTAGCGGGAGCGTCGATACGCAGTATTTT
many	TRBD2	TRBV9	TRBJ2-3	CASSPHPTSGRAKDTQYF	TGTGCCAGCAGCCCCCACCCGACTAGCGGGAGGGCCAAAGATACGCAGTATTTT
many	NA	TRBV9	TRBJ2-3	CASSVARSDTQYF	TGTGCCAGCAGCGTAGCTAGGTCAGATACGCAGTATTTT
NA	NA	TRBV9	TRBJ2-2	CASSLTIANTGELFF	TGTGCCAGCAGCTTAACCATCGCGAACACCGGGGAGCTGTTTTTT
NA	TRBD1	TRBV9	TRBJ2-2	CASSINRGYTGELFF	TGTGCCAGCAGCATCAACAGGGGGTATACCGGGGAGCTGTTTTTT
many	TRBD2	TRBV9	TRBJ2-3	CASSSGLAGPTDTQYF	TGTGCCAGCAGCTCGGGACTAGCGGGGCCAACAGATACGCAGTATTTT
many	NA	TRBV9	TRBJ2-3	CASSVVTDTQYF	TGTGCCAGCAGCGTAGTGACAGATACGCAGTATTTT
NA	NA	TRBV9	TRBJ2-2	CASSVGLGSAGELFF	TGTGCCAGCAGCGTAGGACTTGGATCCGCCGGGGAGCTGTTTTTT
many	NA	TRBV9	TRBJ2-5	CASSVIPHDQETQYF	TGTGCCAGCAGCGTGATCCCCCATGACCAAGAGACCCAGTACTTC
many	NA	TRBV9	TRBJ2-3	CASSVEGRSTDTQYF	TGTGCCAGCAGCGTAGAGGGACGGAGCACAGATACGCAGTATTTT
NA	TRBD2	TRBV9	TRBJ2-5	CASSVGPSGGQGETQYF	TGTGCCAGCAGCGTAGGGCCTAGCGGGGGGCAGGGGGAGACCCAGTACTTC
many	NA	TRBV9	TRBJ2-1	CASSRGGGLNEQFF	TGTGCCAGCAGCCGAGGTGGGGGGTTAAATGAGCAGTTCTTC
medium-sized	TRBD1	TRBV9	TRBJ2-7	CASSYRGDYEQYF	TGTGCCAGCAGCTACAGGGGAGATTACGAGCAGTACTTC
many	NA	TRBV9	TRBJ2-2	CASSQGIESTGELFF	TGTGCCAGCAGCCAGGGGATTGAGAGCACCGGGGAGCTGTTTTTT
many	TRBD2	TRBV9	TRBJ2-1	CASSGSGVSSYNEQFF	TGTGCCAGCAGCGGTAGCGGGGTTAGCTCCTACAATGAGCAGTTCTTC
once	NA	TRBV9	TRBJ2-2	CASSVGGLGYTGELFF	TGTGCCAGCAGCGTAGGAGGGTTGGGGTACACCGGGGAGCTGTTTTTT
many	NA	TRBV9	TRBJ2-7	CASSQIDRSEQYF	TGTGCCAGCAGCCAAATCGACCGAAGCGAGCAGTACTTC
many	NA	TRBV9	TRBJ1-1	CASSVDQGSPTEAFF	TGTGCCAGCAGCGTAGACCAGGGTAGTCCCACTGAAGCTTTCTTT
many	NA	TRBV9	TRBJ2-5	CASSAVHPTETQYF	TGTGCCAGCAGCGCGGTTCACCCCACAGAGACCCAGTACTTC
many	TRBD1	TRBV9	TRBJ1-2	CASSKGQGPNYGYTF	TGTGCCAGCAGCAAAGGACAGGGCCCTAACTATGGCTACACCTTC
NA	NA	TRBV9	TRBJ1-1	CASSGGLNTEAFF	TGTGCCAGCAGCGGGGGACTGAACACTGAAGCTTTCTTT
many	NA	TRBV9	TRBJ1-4	CASSARVARDEKLFF	TGTGCCAGCAGCGCCCGGGTAGCCCGGGATGAAAAACTGTTTTTT
many	TRBD2	TRBV9	TRBJ2-1	CASSVGLAGNNEQFF	TGTGCCAGCAGCGTAGGGCTAGCGGGTAACAATGAGCAGTTCTTC
many	NA	TRBV9	TRBJ2-1	CASSVRLGGLTTYNEQFF	TGTGCCAGCAGCGTAAGGTTAGGAGGCCTTACTACATACAATGAGCAGTTCTTC
medium-sized	TRBD1	TRBV9	TRBJ1-2	CASSANSGTEAGYTF	TGTGCCAGCAGCGCCAACTCCGGGACAGAGGCCGGCTACACCTTC
NA	TRBD2	TRBV10-1	TRBJ2-1	CASSGGGPNSYNEQFF	TGCGCCAGCAGTGGCGGGGGACCTAACTCCTACAATGAGCAGTTCTTC
many	NA	TRBV9	TRBJ2-5	CASSVTFRPEETQYF	TGTGCCAGCAGCGTGACATTCCGACCCGAAGAGACCCAGTACTTC
many	NA	TRBV20-1	TRBJ2-3	CSARAAAAQYF	TGCAGTGCTAGAGCCGCCGCGGCGCAGTATTTT
many	TRBD1	TRBV9	TRBJ2-2	CASSGQGRRTGELFF	TGTGCCAGCAGCGGACAGGGAAGGCGTACCGGGGAGCTGTTTTTT
many	TRBD2	TRBV9	TRBJ2-1	CASSVDEAGGTYNEQFF	TGTGCCAGCAGCGTAGATGAAGCGGGAGGGACCTACAATGAGCAGTTCTTC
many	TRBD1	TRBV9	TRBJ2-1	CASSPRGFQGDEQFF	TGTGCCAGCAGCCCAAGAGGCTTTCAGGGGGATGAGCAGTTCTTC
many	NA	TRBV29-1	TRBJ1-5	CSGLRRVGDPYSNQPQHF	TGCAGCGGACTTCGCCGGGTGGGGGACCCCTATAGCAATCAGCCCCAGCATTTT
many	NA	TRBV9	TRBJ1-1	CASSGVSLGGEAFF	TGTGCCAGCAGCGGAGTTAGTCTTGGGGGCGAAGCTTTCTTT
medium-sized	TRBD1	TRBV9	TRBJ2-2	CASSVRDSPTGELFF	TGTGCCAGCAGCGTCCGGGACAGTCCCACCGGGGAGCTGTTTTTT
many	TRBD2	TRBV9	TRBJ2-1	CASSVGTSGGVNEQFF	TGTGCCAGCAGCGTAGGGACTAGCGGGGGGGTCAATGAGCAGTTCTTC